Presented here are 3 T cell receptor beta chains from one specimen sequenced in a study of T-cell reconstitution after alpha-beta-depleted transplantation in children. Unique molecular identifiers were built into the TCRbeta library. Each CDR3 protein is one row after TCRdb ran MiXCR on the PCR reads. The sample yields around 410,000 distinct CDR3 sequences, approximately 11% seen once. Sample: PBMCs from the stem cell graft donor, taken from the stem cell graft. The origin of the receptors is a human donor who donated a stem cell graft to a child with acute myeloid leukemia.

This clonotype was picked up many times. Here the CDR3 DNA reads TGTGCCAGCAGTAGGCTGGGACAGCAAGAGACCCAGTACTTC. This translates into CASSRLGQQETQYF. V and J are TRBV27 and TRBJ2-5; the match to TRBD1 covers 7 bases. With V trimmed by 5 bases and J by 2 bases, 5 bases remained unmatched. CDR1 and CDR2 (germline): MNHEY, SMNVEV (reference sequence). CDR3 size: 14 residues.

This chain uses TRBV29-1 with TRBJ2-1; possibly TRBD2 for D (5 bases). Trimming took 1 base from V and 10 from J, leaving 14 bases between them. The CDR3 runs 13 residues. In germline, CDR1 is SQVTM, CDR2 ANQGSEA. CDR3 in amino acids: CSVEGLAGSEQFF. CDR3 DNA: TGCAGCGTTGAAGGGCTAGCTGGGTCCGAGCAGTTCTTC.

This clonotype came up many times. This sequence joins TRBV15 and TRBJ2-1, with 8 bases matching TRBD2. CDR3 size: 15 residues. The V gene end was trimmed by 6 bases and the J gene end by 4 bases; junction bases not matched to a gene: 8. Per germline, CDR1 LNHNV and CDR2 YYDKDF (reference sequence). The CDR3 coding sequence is TGTGCCACCAGTCAGGGACTAGGGCTTTACAATGAGCAGTTCTTC. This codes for CATSQGLGLYNEQFF.